Described below is a single TCR beta chain sequence and its context. This record belongs to a study of control samples from healthy donors and cancer patients. The data were produced by immunoSEQ multiplex PCR, yet TCRdb's version contains in-frame clones alone and is incomplete. The sample records 160,000 or so clones, about 94% being singletons. CDR1 is GTSNPN and CDR2 is SVGIG in the germline V gene (reference sequence). The junction had 5 bases not matched to a gene; V was cut back by 4 bases and J by 3 bases. The CDR3 spans 14 residues. V is TRBV30 and J is TRBJ1-1, with 10 bases fitting TRBD1. This sequence was found in a man between 60 and 70 years old with colorectal cancer. The sequenced sample was PBMCs. The chain's CDR3 is CAWTRQGAYTEAFF. Written as DNA, the CDR3 is TGTGCCTGGACCCGACAGGGGGCATACACTGAAGCTTTCTTT.